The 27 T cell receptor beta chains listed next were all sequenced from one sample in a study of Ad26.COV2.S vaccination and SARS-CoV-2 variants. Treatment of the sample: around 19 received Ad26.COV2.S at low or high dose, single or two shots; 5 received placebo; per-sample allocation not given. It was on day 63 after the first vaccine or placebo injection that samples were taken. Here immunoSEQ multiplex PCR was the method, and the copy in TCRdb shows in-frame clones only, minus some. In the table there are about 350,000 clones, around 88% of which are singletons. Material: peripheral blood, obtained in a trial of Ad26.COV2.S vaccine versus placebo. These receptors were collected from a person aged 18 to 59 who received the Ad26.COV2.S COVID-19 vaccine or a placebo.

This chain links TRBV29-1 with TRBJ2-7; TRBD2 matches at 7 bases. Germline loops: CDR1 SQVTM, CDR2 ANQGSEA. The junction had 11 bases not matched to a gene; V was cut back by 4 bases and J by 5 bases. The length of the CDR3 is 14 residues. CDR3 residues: CSVVIPSGSHEQYF. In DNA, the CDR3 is TGCAGCGTTGTAATACCTAGCGGATCTCACGAGCAGTACTTC.

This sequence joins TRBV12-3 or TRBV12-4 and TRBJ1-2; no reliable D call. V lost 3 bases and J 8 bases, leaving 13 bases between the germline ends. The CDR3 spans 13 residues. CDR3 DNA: TGTGCCAGCAGTTTTGACCGCGGTGGGGGCTACACCTTC. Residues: CASSFDRGGGYTF.

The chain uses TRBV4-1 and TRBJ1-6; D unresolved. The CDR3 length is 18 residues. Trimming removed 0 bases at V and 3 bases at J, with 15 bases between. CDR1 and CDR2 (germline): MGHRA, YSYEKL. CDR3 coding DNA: TGCGCCAGCAGCCAAGATGATCGGACTATAGTCTATAATTCACCCCTCCACTTT. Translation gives CASSQDDRTIVYNSPLHF.

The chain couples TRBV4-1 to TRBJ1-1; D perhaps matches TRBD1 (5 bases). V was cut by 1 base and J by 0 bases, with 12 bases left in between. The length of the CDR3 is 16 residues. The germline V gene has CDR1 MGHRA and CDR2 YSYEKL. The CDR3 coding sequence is TGCGCCAGCAGCCAAGGGGGGGGGTTGGTGAACACTGAAGCTTTCTTT. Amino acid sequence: CASSQGGGLVNTEAFF.

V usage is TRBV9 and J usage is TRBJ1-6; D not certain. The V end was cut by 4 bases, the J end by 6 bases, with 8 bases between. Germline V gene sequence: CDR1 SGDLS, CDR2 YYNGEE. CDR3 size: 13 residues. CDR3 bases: TGTGCCAGCAGCCAAACCATTAATTCACCCCTCCACTTT. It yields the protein CASSQTINSPLHF.

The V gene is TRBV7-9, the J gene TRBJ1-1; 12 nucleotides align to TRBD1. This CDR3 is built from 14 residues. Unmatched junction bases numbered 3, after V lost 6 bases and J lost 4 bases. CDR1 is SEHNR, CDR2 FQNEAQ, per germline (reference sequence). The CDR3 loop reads CASRGQGATTEAFF. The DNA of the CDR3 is TGTGCCAGCAGGGGACAGGGGGCGACCACTGAAGCTTTCTTT.

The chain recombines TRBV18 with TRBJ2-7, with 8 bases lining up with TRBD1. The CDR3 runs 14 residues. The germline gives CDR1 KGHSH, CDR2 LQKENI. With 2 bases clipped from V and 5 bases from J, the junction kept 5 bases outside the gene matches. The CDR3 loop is CASSPGTGSDEQYF. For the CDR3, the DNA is TGTGCCAGCTCACCAGGGACAGGATCAGACGAGCAGTACTTC.

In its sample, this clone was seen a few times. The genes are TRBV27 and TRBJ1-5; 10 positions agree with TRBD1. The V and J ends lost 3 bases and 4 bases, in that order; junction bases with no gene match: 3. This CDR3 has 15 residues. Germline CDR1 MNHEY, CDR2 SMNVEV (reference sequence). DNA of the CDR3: TGTGCCAGCAGTTTTGGGACAGGGGTAAATCAGCCCCAGCATTTT. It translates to CASSFGTGVNQPQHF.

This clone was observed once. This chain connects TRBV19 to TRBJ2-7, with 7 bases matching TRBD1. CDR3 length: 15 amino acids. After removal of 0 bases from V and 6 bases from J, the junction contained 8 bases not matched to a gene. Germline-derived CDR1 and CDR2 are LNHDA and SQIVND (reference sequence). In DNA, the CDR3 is TGTGCCAGTAGTATAGAAGGGGGCCAAAATTCCGAGCAGTACTTC. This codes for CASSIEGGQNSEQYF.

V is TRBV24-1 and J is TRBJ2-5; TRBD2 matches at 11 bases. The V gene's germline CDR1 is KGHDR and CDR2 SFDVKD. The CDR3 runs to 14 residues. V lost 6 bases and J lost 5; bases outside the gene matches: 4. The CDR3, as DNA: TGTGCCACCAGTCCCCGGACTAGCGGGGAGACCCAGTACTTC. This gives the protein CATSPRTSGETQYF.

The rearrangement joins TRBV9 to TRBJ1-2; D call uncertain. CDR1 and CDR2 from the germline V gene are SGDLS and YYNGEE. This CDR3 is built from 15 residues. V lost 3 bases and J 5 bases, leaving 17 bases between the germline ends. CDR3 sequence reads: CASSGLAGENYGYTF. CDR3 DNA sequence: TGTGCCAGCAGCGGACTAGCCGGGGAGAATTATGGCTACACCTTC. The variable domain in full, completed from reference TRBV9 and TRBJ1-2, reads DSGVTQTPKHLITATGQRVTLRCSPRSGDLSVYWYQQSLDQGLQFLIQYYNGEERAKGNILERFSAQQFPDLHSELNLSSLELGDSALYFCASSGLAGENYGYTFGSGTRLTVV.

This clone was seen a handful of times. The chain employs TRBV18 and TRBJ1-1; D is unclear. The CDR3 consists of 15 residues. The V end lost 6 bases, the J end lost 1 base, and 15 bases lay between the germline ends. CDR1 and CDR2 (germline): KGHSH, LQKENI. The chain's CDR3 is CASSRGLPPNTEAFF. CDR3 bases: TGTGCCAGCTCCAGAGGGTTACCGCCGAACACTGAAGCTTTCTTT.

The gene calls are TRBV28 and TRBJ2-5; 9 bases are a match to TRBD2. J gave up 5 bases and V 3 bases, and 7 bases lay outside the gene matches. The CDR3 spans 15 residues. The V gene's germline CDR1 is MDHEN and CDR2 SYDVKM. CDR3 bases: TGTGCCAGCAGTTTGGGTAGCGGGAGATTGGAGACCCAGTACTTC. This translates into CASSLGSGRLETQYF.

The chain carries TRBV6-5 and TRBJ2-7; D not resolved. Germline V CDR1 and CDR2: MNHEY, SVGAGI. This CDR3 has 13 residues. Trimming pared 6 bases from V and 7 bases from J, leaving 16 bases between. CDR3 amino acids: CASSDTVLGEQYF. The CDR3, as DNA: TGTGCCAGCAGCGACACCGTGTTGGGAGAGCAGTACTTC.

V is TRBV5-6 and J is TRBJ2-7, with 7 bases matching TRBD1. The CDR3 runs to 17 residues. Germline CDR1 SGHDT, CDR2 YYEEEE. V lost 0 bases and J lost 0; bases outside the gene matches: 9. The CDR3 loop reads CASSLGRQGIFSYEQYF. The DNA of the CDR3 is TGTGCCAGCAGCTTGGGAAGACAGGGAATCTTCTCCTACGAGCAGTACTTC.

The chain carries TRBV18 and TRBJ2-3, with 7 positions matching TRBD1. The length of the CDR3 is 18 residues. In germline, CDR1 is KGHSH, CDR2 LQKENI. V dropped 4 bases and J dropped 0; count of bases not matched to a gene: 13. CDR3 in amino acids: CASSRAGQAGSSTDTQYF. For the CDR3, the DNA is TGTGCCAGCTCACGGGCAGGACAGGCCGGTTCTAGCACAGATACGCAGTATTTT.

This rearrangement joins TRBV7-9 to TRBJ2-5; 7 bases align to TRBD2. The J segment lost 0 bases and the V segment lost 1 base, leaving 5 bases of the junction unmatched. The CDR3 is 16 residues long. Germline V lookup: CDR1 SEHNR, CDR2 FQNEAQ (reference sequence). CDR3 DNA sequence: TGTGCCAGCAGCTTAGATGGGACTAAGTACCAAGAGACCCAGTACTTC. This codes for CASSLDGTKYQETQYF.

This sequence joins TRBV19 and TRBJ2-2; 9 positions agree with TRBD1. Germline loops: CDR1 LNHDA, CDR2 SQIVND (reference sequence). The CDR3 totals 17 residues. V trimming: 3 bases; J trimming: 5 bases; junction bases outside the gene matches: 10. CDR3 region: CASSIPRGQGRTGELFF. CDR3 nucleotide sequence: TGTGCCAGTAGTATCCCACGCGGACAGGGGAGAACCGGGGAGCTGTTTTTT.

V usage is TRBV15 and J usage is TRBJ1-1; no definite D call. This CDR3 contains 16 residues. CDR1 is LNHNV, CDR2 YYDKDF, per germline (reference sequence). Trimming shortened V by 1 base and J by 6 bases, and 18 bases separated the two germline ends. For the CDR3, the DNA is TGTGCCACCAGCAGAGGACGCCCCCGGGAAAGCGCTGAAGCTTTCTTT. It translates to CATSRGRPRESAEAFF.

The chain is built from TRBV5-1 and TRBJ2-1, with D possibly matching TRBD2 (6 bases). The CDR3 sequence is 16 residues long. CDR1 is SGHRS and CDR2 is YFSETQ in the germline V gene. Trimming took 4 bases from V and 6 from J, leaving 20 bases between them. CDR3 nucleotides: TGCGCCAGCAGCGGTATTTCCTCGGGACTCACCAATGAGCAGTTCTTC. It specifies CASSGISSGLTNEQFF. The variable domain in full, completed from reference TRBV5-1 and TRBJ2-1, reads KAGVTQTPRYLIKTRGQQVTLSCSPISGHRSVSWYQQTPGQGLQFLFEYFSETQRNKGNFPGRFSGRQFSNSRSEMNVSTLELGDSALYLCASSGISSGLTNEQFFGPGTRLTVL.

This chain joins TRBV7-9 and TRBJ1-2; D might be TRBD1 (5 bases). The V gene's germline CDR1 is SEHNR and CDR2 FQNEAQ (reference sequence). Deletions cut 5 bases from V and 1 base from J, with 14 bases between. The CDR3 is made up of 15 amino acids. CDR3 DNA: TGTGCCAGCAGCCCCCAGGGAAATTTTAACTATGGCTACACCTTC. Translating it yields CASSPQGNFNYGYTF.

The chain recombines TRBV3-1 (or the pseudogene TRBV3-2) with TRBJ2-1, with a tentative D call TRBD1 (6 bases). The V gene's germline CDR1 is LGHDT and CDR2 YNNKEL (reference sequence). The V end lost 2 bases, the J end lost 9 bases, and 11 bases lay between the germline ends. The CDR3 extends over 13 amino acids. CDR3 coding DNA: TGTGCCAGCAGCCAACAACTACAGGGTGAGCAGTTCTTC. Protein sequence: CASSQQLQGEQFF.

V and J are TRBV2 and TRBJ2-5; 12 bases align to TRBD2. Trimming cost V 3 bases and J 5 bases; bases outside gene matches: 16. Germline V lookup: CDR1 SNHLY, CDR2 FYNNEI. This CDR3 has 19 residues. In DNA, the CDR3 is TGTGCCAGCAGTGACTCCCTCCGAACTAGCGGGGGGCTAGGGGAGACCCAGTACTTC. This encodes CASSDSLRTSGGLGETQYF.

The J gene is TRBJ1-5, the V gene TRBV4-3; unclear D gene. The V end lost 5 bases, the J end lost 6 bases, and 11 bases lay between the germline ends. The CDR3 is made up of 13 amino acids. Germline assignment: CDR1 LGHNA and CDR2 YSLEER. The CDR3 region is CASSAGYGQPQHF. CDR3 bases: TGCGCCAGCAGCGCGGGTTACGGTCAGCCCCAGCATTTT.

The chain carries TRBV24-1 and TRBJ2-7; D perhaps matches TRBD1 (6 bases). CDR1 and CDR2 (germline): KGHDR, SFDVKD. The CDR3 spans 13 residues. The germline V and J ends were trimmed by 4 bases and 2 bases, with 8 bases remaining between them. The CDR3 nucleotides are TGTGCCACCAGTGACGCAGGGGCCTACGAGCAGTACTTC. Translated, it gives CATSDAGAYEQYF.

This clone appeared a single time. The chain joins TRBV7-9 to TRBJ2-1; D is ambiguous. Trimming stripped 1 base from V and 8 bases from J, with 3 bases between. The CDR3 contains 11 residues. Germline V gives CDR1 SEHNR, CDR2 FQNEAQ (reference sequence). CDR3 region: CASSLGDEQFF. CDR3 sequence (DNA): TGTGCCAGCAGCTTAGGCGATGAGCAGTTCTTC.

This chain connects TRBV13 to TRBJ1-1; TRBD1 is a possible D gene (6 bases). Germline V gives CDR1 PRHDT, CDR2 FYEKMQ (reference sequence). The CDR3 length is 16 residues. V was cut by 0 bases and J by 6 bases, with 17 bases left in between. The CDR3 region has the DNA TGTGCCAGCAGCTTAGGCGTAGGGGGGCTGAGGGCTGAAGCTTTCTTT. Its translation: CASSLGVGGLRAEAFF.